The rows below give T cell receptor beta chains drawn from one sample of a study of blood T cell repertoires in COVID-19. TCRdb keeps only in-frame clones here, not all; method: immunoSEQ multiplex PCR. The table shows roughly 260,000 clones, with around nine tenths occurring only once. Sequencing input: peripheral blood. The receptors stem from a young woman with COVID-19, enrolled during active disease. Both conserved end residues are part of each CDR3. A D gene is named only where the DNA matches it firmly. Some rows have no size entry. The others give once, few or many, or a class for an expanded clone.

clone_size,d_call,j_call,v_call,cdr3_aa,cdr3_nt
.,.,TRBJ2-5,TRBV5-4,CASSMPGQTRETQYF,TGTGCCAGCAGCATGCCGGGACAAACACGGGAGACCCAGTACTTC
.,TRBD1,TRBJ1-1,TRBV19,CASSTPQQGLGTEAFF,TGTGCCAGTAGTACCCCTCAACAGGGGTTGGGGACTGAAGCTTTCTTT
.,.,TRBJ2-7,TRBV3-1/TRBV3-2,CASSQGVYEQYF,TGTGCCAGCAGCCAAGGCGTCTACGAGCAGTACTTC
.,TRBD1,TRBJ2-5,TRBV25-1,CASSGTGVQETQYF,TGTGCCAGCAGTGGGACAGGAGTACAAGAGACCCAGTACTTC
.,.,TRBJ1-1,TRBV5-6,CASSLIRDKATEAFF,TGTGCCAGCAGCTTGATCCGGGACAAGGCCACTGAAGCTTTCTTT
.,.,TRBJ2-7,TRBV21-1,CASSPPRRASSYEQYF,TGTGCCAGCAGCCCGCCGCGGCGGGCGAGCTCCTACGAGCAGTACTTC
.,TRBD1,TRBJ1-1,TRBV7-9,CASSKRQGMDTEAFF,TGTGCCAGCAGCAAACGACAGGGGATGGACACTGAAGCTTTCTTT
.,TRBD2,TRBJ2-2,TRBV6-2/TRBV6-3,CASSYLELAGVRGELFF,TGTGCCAGCAGTTACCTCGAACTAGCGGGAGTCCGTGGGGAGCTGTTTTTT
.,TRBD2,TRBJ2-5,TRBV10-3,CATASSGKGETQYF,TGTGCCACCGCGAGTAGCGGGAAGGGAGAGACCCAGTACTTC
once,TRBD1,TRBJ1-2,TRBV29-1,CSVQTGGNRGYTF,TGCAGCGTTCAAACAGGGGGAAACAGGGGCTACACCTTC
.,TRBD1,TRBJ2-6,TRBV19,CASSDRGPTGANVLTF,TGTGCCAGTAGTGACAGGGGGCCAACTGGGGCCAACGTCCTGACTTTC
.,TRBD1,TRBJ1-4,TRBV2,CASSKGTGVMVGEKLFF,TGTGCCAGCAGCAAGGGGACAGGGGTTATGGTGGGTGAAAAACTGTTTTTT
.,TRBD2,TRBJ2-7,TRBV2,CASIRGLAGRISYEQYF,TGTGCCAGCATCCGGGGACTAGCGGGACGTATTTCCTACGAGCAGTACTTC
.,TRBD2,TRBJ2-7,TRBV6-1,CASSEKVWASGKVPYEQYF,TGTGCCAGCAGTGAAAAAGTCTGGGCTAGCGGGAAGGTTCCCTACGAGCAGTACTTC
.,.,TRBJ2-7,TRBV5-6,CASSFTHGGLNYEQYF,TGTGCCAGCAGCTTCACACATGGGGGACTTAACTACGAGCAGTACTTC
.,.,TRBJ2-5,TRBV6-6,CASSYRRESGETQYF,TGTGCCAGCAGTTATAGGAGGGAGTCTGGTGAGACCCAGTACTTC